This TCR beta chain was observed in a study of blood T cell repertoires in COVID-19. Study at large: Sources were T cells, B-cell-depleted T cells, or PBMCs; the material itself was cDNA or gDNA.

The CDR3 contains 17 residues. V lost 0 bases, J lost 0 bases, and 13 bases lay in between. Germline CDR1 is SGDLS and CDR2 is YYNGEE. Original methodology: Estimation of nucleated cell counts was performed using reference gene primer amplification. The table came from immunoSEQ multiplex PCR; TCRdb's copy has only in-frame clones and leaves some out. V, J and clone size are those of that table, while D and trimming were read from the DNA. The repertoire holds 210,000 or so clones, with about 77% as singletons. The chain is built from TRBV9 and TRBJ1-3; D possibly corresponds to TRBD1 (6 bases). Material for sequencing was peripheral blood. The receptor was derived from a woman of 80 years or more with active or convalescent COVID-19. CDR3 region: CASSVGRTVPSGNTIYF. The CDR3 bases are TGTGCCAGCAGCGTAGGTAGGACAGTACCCTCTGGAAACACCATATATTTT.